The 30 T cell receptor beta chains listed next were all sequenced from one sample in a study of T cell responses to AZD1222 COVID-19 vaccine. Method: immunoSEQ multiplex PCR; TCRdb's copy keeps in-frame clones and lacks some. The sample includes 110,000 or so clones, about 87% of them seen just once. The sequenced sample was peripheral blood, obtained 28 days after the second AZD1222 dose. All receptors derive from an adult who received the AZD1222 COVID-19 vaccine.

The chain couples TRBV6-2 or TRBV6-3 to TRBJ2-5; D is uncertain. V lost 4 bases, J lost 5 bases, and 5 bases lay in between. Germline CDR1 MNHEY, CDR2 SVGEGT. CDR3 length: 11 residues. The CDR3 reads CASSSGETQYF. CDR3 coding DNA: TGTGCCAGCAGTTCCGGGGAGACCCAGTACTTC.

This chain links TRBV4-3 with TRBJ2-5, with 7 bases fitting TRBD1. This CDR3 has 18 residues. Germline CDR1 reads LGHNA; CDR2 reads YSLEER. Trimming removed 0 bases from V and 1 base from J; junction bases left unmatched: 11. CDR3 in DNA: TGCGCCAGCAGCCAAGATTGGGGATACCGGGACAGCCAAGAGACCCAGTACTTC. Protein sequence: CASSQDWGYRDSQETQYF.

The chain carries TRBV15 and TRBJ2-1; 7 nucleotides align to TRBD2. This CDR3 has 14 amino acids. The germline gives CDR1 LNHNV, CDR2 YYDKDF (reference sequence). J was trimmed by 4 bases and V by 4 bases; bases with no gene match: 4. CDR3 sequence: CATSNLAGYNEQFF. In DNA, the CDR3 is TGTGCCACCAGCAACTTAGCGGGTTACAATGAGCAGTTCTTC.

The CDR3 sequence: CASSPLGNTEAFF. The DNA of the CDR3 is TGTGCCAGCAGTCCCCTGGGGAACACTGAAGCTTTCTTT. The V call is TRBV12-3 or TRBV12-4, the J call TRBJ1-1, with D unresolved. The CDR3 runs to 13 residues. The ends were cut back, 5 bases at V and 1 base at J, with 8 bases in the middle.

The chain employs TRBV7-9 and TRBJ1-1, with TRBD1 as a possible D gene (6 bases). This CDR3 contains 15 residues. V lost 5 bases, J lost 0 bases, and 13 bases lay in between. Germline V CDR1 and CDR2: SEHNR, FQNEAQ (reference sequence). The CDR3 DNA sequence: TGTGCCAGCAGCACCTTCCGGGACATGAACACTGAAGCTTTCTTT. Its translation: CASSTFRDMNTEAFF.

The chain's CDR3 is CASSQGVDSQETQYF. The CDR3 coding sequence is TGCGCCAGCAGCCAAGGGGTGGACAGTCAAGAGACCCAGTACTTC. The V gene is TRBV4-3, the J gene TRBJ2-5, with a possible D match to TRBD1 (6 bases). Looked up from germline, CDR1 is LGHNA and CDR2 is YSLEER. The V end was cut by 1 base, the J end by 2 bases, with 11 bases between. This CDR3 spans 15 amino acids.

The J gene is TRBJ2-6, the V gene TRBV29-1; D call uncertain. This CDR3 has 13 residues. V lost 2 bases, J lost 0 bases, and 2 bases lay in between. The V gene's germline CDR1 is SQVTM and CDR2 ANQGSEA. The CDR3 is CSVEISGANVLTF. The CDR3 coding sequence is TGCAGCGTTGAAATCTCTGGGGCCAACGTCCTGACTTTC. Complete variable domain (other parts from reference TRBV29-1 and TRBJ2-6): SAVISQKPSRDICQRGTSLTIQCQVDSQVTMMFWYRQQPGQSLTLIATANQGSEATYESGFVIDKFPISRPNLTFSTLTVSNMSPEDSSIYLCSVEISGANVLTFGAGSRLTVL.

Here the CDR3 reads CASGREKLFF. The DNA of the CDR3 is TGTGCCAGCGGTCGGGAAAAACTGTTTTTT. The rearrangement joins TRBV2 to TRBJ1-4, with D uncertain. Germline CDR1 reads SNHLY; CDR2 reads FYNNEI. V lost 8 bases and J lost 8, with 6 bases in between. This CDR3 spans 10 amino acids.

This clone was picked up one time. The V and J genes are TRBV4-2 and TRBJ2-5; the match to TRBD1 covers 9 bases. Germline CDR1 is LGHNA and CDR2 is YNFKEQ. V shed 4 bases, J shed 4 bases, and the junction held 13 bases outside the gene matches. The CDR3 contains 17 residues. The CDR3 sequence: CASSRGGQGVAGETQYF. The CDR3 bases are TGTGCCAGCAGCCGCGGGGGACAGGGAGTAGCCGGAGAGACCCAGTACTTC.

This chain links TRBV4-2 with TRBJ1-3, with TRBD1 as a possible D gene (5 bases). Looked up from germline, CDR1 is LGHNA and CDR2 is YNFKEQ. The CDR3 length is 15 residues. V lost 3 bases, J lost 0 bases, and 9 bases lay in between. The CDR3 loop reads CASSQTENSGNTIYF. In nucleotides, the CDR3 is TGTGCCAGCAGCCAGACAGAAAACTCTGGAAACACCATATATTTT.

This chain joins TRBV7-2 and TRBJ1-4; 9 nucleotides line up with TRBD1. This CDR3 is built from 15 residues. Germline trimming cut 6 bases from V and 6 bases from J; bases unmatched to any gene: 8. Germline-derived CDR1 and CDR2 are SGHTA and FQGNSA. This CDR3 is CASRPTGGWDEKLFF. In nucleotides, the CDR3 is TGTGCCAGCAGGCCCACAGGGGGCTGGGATGAAAAACTGTTTTTT.

The rearrangement joins TRBV29-1 to TRBJ2-2; no firm D call. The V gene lost 7 bases and the J gene lost 2 bases, with 11 bases spanning the gap. CDR1 is SQVTM, CDR2 ANQGSEA, per germline. The CDR3 is 13 residues long. The DNA of the CDR3 is TGCAGCGCTCCCGGGCCAAACACCGGGGAGCTGTTTTTT. As protein: CSAPGPNTGELFF.

This clone was seen just once. The chain combines TRBV2 with TRBJ1-1; possibly TRBD1 for D (5 bases). This CDR3 has 14 amino acids. Trimming took off 3 bases at V and 0 bases at J, with 8 bases between the two ends. CDR1 and CDR2 (germline): SNHLY, FYNNEI. The CDR3 sequence: CASSERQLNTEAFF. CDR3 nucleotides: TGTGCCAGCAGTGAGCGACAGCTGAACACTGAAGCTTTCTTT. Full variable domain (outside the CDR3, taken from reference TRBV2 and TRBJ1-1): EPEVTQTPSHQVTQMGQEVILRCVPISNHLYFYWYRQILGQKVEFLVSFYNNEISEKSEIFDDQFSVERPDGSNFTLKIRSTKLEDSAMYFCASSERQLNTEAFFGQGTRLTVV.

The CDR3 nucleotides read TGTGCCAGCAGCACGGGGACAAAGTACAATCAGCCCCAGCATTTT. It specifies CASSTGTKYNQPQHF. V is TRBV7-2 and J is TRBJ1-5, with D perhaps TRBD1 (6 bases). The CDR3 has 15 residues. Germline assignment: CDR1 SGHTA and CDR2 FQGNSA. V was pared by 5 bases and J by 3 bases, with 14 bases between.

V gene TRBV21-1 combines with J gene TRBJ2-7; the table's D call of TRBD1 was not tested on the DNA. TRBV21-1 is designated a pseudogene. The CDR3 consists of 19 residues. DNA for the CDR3: TGTGCCAGCAGCAAAGGCCTGAATGTGGGCAGGGGGCCTTCCTACGAGCAGTACTTC. This sequence encodes CASSKGLNVGRGPSYEQYF.

The rearrangement links TRBV3-1 (or the pseudogene TRBV3-2) to TRBJ1-1; D uncertain. V was cut by 0 bases and J by 1 base, with 6 bases left in between. The germline CDR1 and CDR2 sequences are LGHDT and YNNKEL (reference sequence). This CDR3 has 14 residues. Here the CDR3 reads CASSQEGSNTEAFF. In DNA, the CDR3 is TGTGCCAGCAGCCAAGAAGGGTCGAACACTGAAGCTTTCTTT.

The CDR3 loop is CSVKPDRAFEQFF. The CDR3 DNA follows: TGCAGCGTTAAACCGGACAGGGCTTTTGAGCAGTTCTTC. V and J are TRBV29-1 and TRBJ2-1, with TRBD1 matching 8 bases. Germline loops: CDR1 SQVTM, CDR2 ANQGSEA. V was clipped by 5 bases and J by 9 bases; unmatched bases: 9. The CDR3 is 13 amino acids.

The genes are TRBV7-9 and TRBJ2-2, with 7 bases lining up with TRBD2. The CDR3 loop spans 14 amino acids. The V gene's germline CDR1 is SEHNR and CDR2 FQNEAQ (reference sequence). J gave up 4 bases and V 5 bases, and 4 bases lay outside the gene matches. The CDR3 nucleotides are TGTGCCAGCAGCGTTGGGACTATCACCGGGGAGCTGTTTTTT. This translates into CASSVGTITGELFF.

The CDR3 bases are TGTGCCAGCAGTGACCGGGACAGGGATGCTAATGAAAAACTGTTTTTT. The encoded protein is CASSDRDRDANEKLFF. The chain recombines TRBV2 with TRBJ1-4; 9 bases agree with TRBD1. The CDR3 runs 16 residues. Germline CDR1 SNHLY, CDR2 FYNNEI. V trimming: 3 bases; J trimming: 3 bases; junction bases outside the gene matches: 5.

The chain is built from TRBV19 and TRBJ1-6, with TRBD1 as a possible D gene (5 bases). Germline V CDR1 and CDR2: LNHDA, SQIVND (reference sequence). The length of the CDR3 is 15 residues. V was shortened by 5 bases and J by 4 bases, with 12 bases between the two germline ends. In DNA, the CDR3 is TGTGCCAGTAGTCTCCGGGACGGATATAATTCACCCCTCCACTTT. It specifies CASSLRDGYNSPLHF.

This clone was observed a few times. The DNA of the CDR3 is TGTGCCAGCACTACAGGGTCTGGAAACACCATATATTTT. Translated, it gives CASTTGSGNTIYF. V is TRBV2 and J is TRBJ1-3, with a possible D match to TRBD1 (6 bases). Per germline, CDR1 SNHLY and CDR2 FYNNEI. The V end lost 7 bases, the J end lost 1 base, and 8 bases lay between the germline ends. The CDR3 has 13 residues.

The V gene is TRBV7-2, the J gene TRBJ2-3; D ambiguous. There are 14 residues in the CDR3. CDR1 and CDR2 from the germline V gene are SGHTA and FQGNSA. Trimming stripped 0 bases from V and 0 bases from J, with 4 bases between. The CDR3 here is CASSLAVSTDTQYF. The CDR3 nucleotides read TGTGCCAGCAGCTTAGCGGTTAGCACAGATACGCAGTATTTT.

The chain employs TRBV4-3 and TRBJ1-5; 7 bases agree with TRBD1. This CDR3 has 18 amino acids. Trimming cost V 0 bases and J 4 bases; bases outside gene matches: 12. Germline CDR1 and CDR2: LGHNA and YSLEER. CDR3 in amino acids: CASSQDAGQSAVNQPQHF. CDR3 bases: TGCGCCAGCAGCCAAGATGCGGGACAGTCCGCCGTGAATCAGCCCCAGCATTTT.

The gene calls are TRBV15 and TRBJ2-1, with 9 positions matching TRBD1. The CDR3 totals 19 residues. V shed 0 bases and J 8 bases; nucleotides not matched to a gene: 17. Per the germline V gene, CDR1 is LNHNV and CDR2 is YYDKDF (reference sequence). The CDR3 nucleotides are TGTGCCACCAGCAGAGATCAGCGGGTGGGGACAGGGTATCTTGATGAGCAGTTCTTC. It translates to CATSRDQRVGTGYLDEQFF. Based on the CDR3 plus reference TRBV15 and TRBJ2-1, the full variable domain is DAMVIQNPRYQVTQFGKPVTLSCSQTLNHNVMYWYQQKSSQAPKLLFHYYDKDFNNEADTPDNFQSRRPNTSFCFLDIRSPGLGDTAMYLCATSRDQRVGTGYLDEQFFGPGTRLTVL.

The V call is TRBV15, the J call TRBJ1-2; D ambiguous. The V end was cut by 0 bases, the J end by 0 bases, with 5 bases between. The CDR3 is 14 residues long. Looked up from germline, CDR1 is LNHNV and CDR2 is YYDKDF (reference sequence). For the CDR3, the DNA is TGTGCCACCAGCAGAGATGTGGCTAACTATGGCTACACCTTC. It is translated as CATSRDVANYGYTF.

The chain links TRBV28 to TRBJ1-4; 9 nucleotides align to TRBD1. CDR3 length equals 14 residues. Trimming at V came to 3 bases and at J to 4 bases, leaving 0 bases not matched to a gene. CDR1 is MDHEN and CDR2 is SYDVKM in the germline V gene. The CDR3 loop is CASSLGQGNEKLFF. The CDR3 coding sequence is TGTGCCAGCAGTTTGGGACAGGGTAATGAAAAACTGTTTTTT.

J is TRBJ1-5 and V is TRBV27; D is possibly TRBD1 (6 bases). The V gene's germline CDR1 is MNHEY and CDR2 SMNVEV (reference sequence). Trimming cost V 6 bases and J 2 bases, with 17 bases left between them. The CDR3 is 16 amino acids. The CDR3 is CASSKNRVDGNQPQHF. As DNA, the CDR3 is TGTGCCAGCAGCAAGAACAGGGTTGATGGCAATCAGCCCCAGCATTTT.

This clone was counted a few times. CDR3 in amino acids: CASSLSDGSPLHF. DNA for the CDR3: TGTGCCAGCAGTCTATCGGACGGTTCACCCCTCCACTTT. The chain joins TRBV12-3 or TRBV12-4 to TRBJ1-6; D remains unclear. This CDR3 is 13 amino acids long. Trimming removed 5 bases from V and 9 bases from J, with 11 bases in between.

This sequence joins TRBV7-8 and TRBJ1-5, with D hard to call. The V gene's germline CDR1 is SGHVS and CDR2 FQNEAQ. This CDR3 has 14 amino acids. The V gene lost 3 bases and the J gene lost 4 bases, with 10 bases spanning the gap. CDR3 sequence (DNA): TGTGCCAGCAGCTTTGGAGCGCAAAATCAGCCCCAGCATTTT. This gives the protein CASSFGAQNQPQHF.

The chain couples TRBV11-2 to TRBJ2-1, with unresolved D. This CDR3 comprises 13 residues. Trimming took off 1 base at V and 5 bases at J, with 6 bases between the two ends. Per germline, CDR1 SGHAT and CDR2 FQNNGV. CDR3 loop: CASSLGQNNEQFF. The CDR3 DNA reads TGTGCCAGCAGCTTAGGGCAGAACAATGAGCAGTTCTTC.